The 30 T cell receptor beta chains presented below share a single source sample, sequenced in a study of T cell changes during pregnancy in multiple sclerosis. Profiling relied on immunoSEQ multiplex PCR, and the TCRdb table lists in-frame clones only, not all of them. The sample includes some 36,000 clones, roughly 91% seen only once; the top ten take approximately 4.5%. Here the sequenced sample was peripheral blood, taken in the second trimester of pregnancy. These receptors were taken from a female donor in good health, enrolled as a control in a pregnancy study.

V and J are TRBV5-8 and TRBJ1-4, with D possibly being TRBD1 (5 bases). Germline CDR1 is SGHTS and CDR2 is YDEGEE. The CDR3 is 16 residues long. Trimming stripped 0 bases from V and 5 bases from J, with 14 bases between. The CDR3, as DNA: TGTGCCAGCAGCTTGGCCGGTGGGCCAGGGAATGAAAAACTGTTTTTT. Translated, it gives CASSLAGGPGNEKLFF.

The genes are TRBV7-2 and TRBJ1-2, with 12 bases fitting TRBD1. CDR1 and CDR2 from the germline V gene are SGHTA and FQGNSA. V trimming: 7 bases; J trimming: 8 bases; junction bases outside the gene matches: 11. The CDR3 totals 15 residues. CDR3 in DNA: TGTGCCAGCACTAAACCGGGACAGGGGGCTCAAGGCTACACCTTC. This sequence encodes CASTKPGQGAQGYTF.

The chain couples TRBV18 to TRBJ2-2; D not resolved. V lost 6 bases to trimming and J lost 6 bases, with 11 bases between them. This CDR3 is built from 13 residues. Germline V gene lookup returns CDR1 KGHSH and CDR2 LQKENI. This chain's CDR3 is CASSRQQAGELFF. Written as DNA, the CDR3 is TGTGCCAGCTCTCGGCAGCAGGCCGGGGAGCTGTTTTTT.

V usage is TRBV9 and J usage is TRBJ2-7; D is possibly TRBD1 (5 bases). CDR1 and CDR2 (germline): SGDLS, YYNGEE. This CDR3 spans 15 amino acids. V dropped 2 bases and J dropped 3 bases, with 15 bases sitting between them. CDR3 DNA sequence: TGTGCCAGCAGCGTTGGGCAGGACACCTACTACGAGCAGTACTTC. It translates to CASSVGQDTYYEQYF.

The table lists this clone with a count of one. This rearrangement joins TRBV28 to TRBJ1-4; TRBD1 aligns across 8 bases. Losses at the gene ends were 4 bases for V and 0 bases for J; bases not matched to a gene: 19. Germline-derived CDR1 and CDR2 are MDHEN and SYDVKM. This CDR3 spans 21 amino acids. CDR3 in amino acids: CASSYPLRLYRGTATNEKLFF. The CDR3 coding sequence is TGTGCCAGCAGTTACCCCCTCAGACTCTACAGGGGGACAGCAACTAATGAAAAACTGTTTTTT.

This chain joins TRBV27 and TRBJ2-2; 9 bases match TRBD2. The CDR3 loop spans 16 amino acids. The V segment lost 8 bases and the J segment 4 bases; nucleotides outside the gene matches: 11. Germline V gene data show CDR1 as MNHEY and CDR2 as SMNVEV (reference sequence). The CDR3 loop is CASGPRSGRSTGELFF. Here the CDR3 DNA reads TGTGCCAGCGGTCCCCGTAGCGGGAGATCCACCGGGGAGCTGTTTTTT.

The chain recombines TRBV21-1 with TRBJ1-5; the D call of TRBD1 is as the table states it, not checked on the DNA. TRBV21-1 is designated a pseudogene. The CDR3 totals 20 residues. CDR3: CASSTQEGAIPIGSNQPQHF. The CDR3 region has the DNA TGTGCCAGCAGCACCCAAGAGGGGGCTATCCCCATAGGGAGCAATCAGCCCCAGCATTTT.

The V gene is TRBV27, the J gene TRBJ2-3; TRBD1 agrees at 8 bases. The length of the CDR3 is 14 residues. The J segment lost 7 bases and the V segment lost 4 bases, leaving 7 bases of the junction unmatched. CDR1 MNHEY and CDR2 SMNVEV come from the germline V gene (reference sequence). The CDR3 region has the DNA TGTGCCAGCAGTTCCGGGACAGGTATAAATACGCAGTATTTT. It codes for CASSSGTGINTQYF.

The chain uses TRBV18 and TRBJ2-3; 10 bases agree with TRBD2. Germline V lookup: CDR1 KGHSH, CDR2 LQKENI. V gave up 4 bases and J gave up 2 bases; unmatched junction bases: 9. The CDR3 contains 17 residues. CDR3 protein: CASSQARTSGSTDTQYF. Here the CDR3 DNA reads TGTGCCAGCTCACAGGCCAGGACTAGCGGATCCACAGATACGCAGTATTTT.

The rearrangement uses TRBV7-6 and TRBJ1-1, with a tentative D call TRBD1 (5 bases). CDR3 length equals 13 residues. Between the trimmed V and J ends, which lost 5 bases and 6 bases, there was a span of 13 bases. Germline V gives CDR1 SGHVS, CDR2 FNYEAQ. The CDR3 DNA reads as TGTGCCAGCAGCGACGGCGGGACCCCTGAAGCTTTCTTT. This translates into CASSDGGTPEAFF.

The rearrangement joins TRBV10-3 to TRBJ1-3, with D possibly matching TRBD1 (6 bases). Trimming took 3 bases from V and 4 from J, leaving 13 bases between them. Per germline, CDR1 ENHRY and CDR2 SYGVKD. This CDR3 is 15 amino acids long. This CDR3 reads CAISDQGTLGNTIYF. In nucleotides, the CDR3 is TGTGCCATCAGTGACCAGGGGACGTTAGGAAACACCATATATTTT.

The rearrangement joins TRBV19 to TRBJ2-7, with 8 positions matching TRBD1. The CDR3 spans 16 residues. Trimming cost V 3 bases and J 0 bases; bases outside gene matches: 7. Germline lookup yields CDR1 LNHDA and CDR2 SQIVND (reference sequence). CDR3 DNA sequence: TGTGCCAGTAGTATCGCTTCGGGACAGGTCTCCTACGAGCAGTACTTC. This gives the protein CASSIASGQVSYEQYF.

CDR3: CASSFGQGDYSNQPQHF. The CDR3 DNA sequence: TGTGCCAGCAGCTTTGGACAGGGGGATTATAGCAATCAGCCCCAGCATTTT. The chain uses TRBV5-6 and TRBJ1-5; TRBD1 aligns across 10 bases. CDR3 length: 17 amino acids. Trimming cost V 2 bases and J 0 bases; bases outside gene matches: 5. Germline loops: CDR1 SGHDT, CDR2 YYEEEE.

CDR3 region: CASSRPGTGEGEQAFF. CDR3 nucleotides: TGTGCCAGCAGTCGTCCCGGGACAGGGGAAGGAGAGCAAGCTTTCTTT. The chain has TRBV6-8 and TRBJ1-1; 10 bases fit TRBD1. The V gene's germline CDR1 is MNHGY and CDR2 SAAAGT. The V gene end was trimmed by 5 bases and the J gene end by 9 bases; junction bases not matched to a gene: 15. The CDR3 runs to 16 residues.

V is TRBV25-1 and J is TRBJ2-5; 9 positions agree with TRBD1. This CDR3 has 15 amino acids. The J segment lost 5 bases and the V segment lost 4 bases, leaving 8 bases of the junction unmatched. Germline values: CDR1 MGHDK, CDR2 SYGVNS. The CDR3 bases are TGTGCCAGCAGTGGAACGGGACAGGGCTGGGAGACCCAGTACTTC. Translation gives CASSGTGQGWETQYF.

The chain combines TRBV7-2 with TRBJ1-3; tentatively, D is TRBD1 (6 bases). Germline values: CDR1 SGHTA, CDR2 FQGNSA. The CDR3 runs to 14 residues. The V gene lost 5 bases and the J gene lost 3 bases, with 11 bases spanning the gap. CDR3 sequence reads: CASSPGGGGNTIYF. The CDR3 DNA is TGTGCCAGCAGCCCTGGGGGCGGTGGAAACACCATATATTTT.

The chain links TRBV9 to TRBJ1-1; 8 bases are a match to TRBD1. The germline V gene has CDR1 SGDLS and CDR2 YYNGEE. The CDR3 is made up of 12 amino acids. Germline trimming cut 0 bases from V and 10 bases from J; bases unmatched to any gene: 2. CDR3 residues: CASSVGDRGAFF. In DNA, the CDR3 is TGTGCCAGCAGCGTAGGAGACAGGGGAGCTTTCTTT.

CDR3 region: CASSLGAGYTDTQYF. CDR3 in DNA: TGTGCCAGCAGCTTAGGAGCGGGCTACACAGATACGCAGTATTTT. This chain uses TRBV11-2 with TRBJ2-3; D is possibly TRBD2 (6 bases). The CDR3 has 15 amino acids. V dropped 1 base and J dropped 2 bases, with 10 bases sitting between them. Per germline, CDR1 SGHAT and CDR2 FQNNGV.

The CDR3 spells CASSLAGLAGANEQYF. The DNA of the CDR3 is TGTGCCAGCAGCTTAGCTGGACTAGCGGGGGCAAACGAGCAGTACTTC. The chain is built from TRBV7-6 and TRBJ2-7, with 13 bases fitting TRBD2. This CDR3 is built from 16 residues. V lost 0 bases, J lost 5 bases, and 4 bases stayed unmatched. Germline V gene lookup returns CDR1 SGHVS and CDR2 FNYEAQ. Full variable domain (remainder filled in from reference TRBV7-6 and TRBJ2-7): GAGVSQSPRYKVTKRGQDVALRCDPISGHVSLYWYRQALGQGPEFLTYFNYEAQQDKSGLPNDRFSAERPEGSISTLTIQRTEQRDSAMYRCASSLAGLAGANEQYFGPGTRLTVT.

The chain recombines TRBV7-9 with TRBJ1-4; 9 nucleotides match TRBD1. The V gene's germline CDR1 is SEHNR and CDR2 FQNEAQ (reference sequence). The CDR3 loop spans 15 amino acids. J gave up 8 bases and V 5 bases, and 9 bases lay outside the gene matches. The CDR3: CASSAWTGEREKLFF. For the CDR3, the DNA is TGTGCCAGCAGCGCATGGACAGGGGAACGGGAAAAACTGTTTTTT.

This sequence joins TRBV4-2 and TRBJ2-5; possible D gene TRBD1, 5 bases. The J call could be wrong; TRBJ2-7 is a better fit for the DNA end. The CDR3 spans 13 residues. Germline lookup yields CDR1 LGHNA and CDR2 YNFKEQ. The CDR3 reads CASSQFQGYEQYF. CDR3 in DNA: TGTGCCAGCAGCCAATTCCAGGGCTACGAGCAGTACTTC.

This clone has a single count. V usage is TRBV9 and J usage is TRBJ1-2; 8 positions match TRBD1. Unmatched junction bases numbered 4, after V lost 3 bases and J lost 6 bases. CDR1 and CDR2 from the germline V gene are SGDLS and YYNGEE. The CDR3 sequence is 13 residues long. The CDR3 region has the DNA TGTGCCAGCAGCGGACAGGGGCGGGATGGCTACACCTTC. It specifies CASSGQGRDGYTF.

V and J are TRBV9 and TRBJ1-1; D remains ambiguous. V was trimmed by 7 bases and J by 0 bases, leaving 10 bases between them. Germline CDR1 reads SGDLS; CDR2 reads YYNGEE. The CDR3 covers 13 residues. This CDR3 reads CASGGGLNTEAFF. CDR3 nucleotides: TGTGCCAGCGGTGGTGGGCTGAACACTGAAGCTTTCTTT.

The rearrangement joins TRBV9 to TRBJ2-1; D perhaps matches TRBD2 (6 bases). Deletions cut 3 bases from V and 5 bases from J, with 21 bases between. This CDR3 is built from 17 residues. CDR1 and CDR2 from the germline V gene are SGDLS and YYNGEE. The CDR3 DNA is TGTGCCAGCAGCGCCCTGATAGGGACTTCCGGAGACAATGAGCAGTTCTTC. This translates into CASSALIGTSGDNEQFF.

The CDR3 coding sequence is TGTGCCAGCAGCTTGACTAGCGGGGGGGCGGCAGATACGCAGTATTTT. Its protein is CASSLTSGGAADTQYF. The rearrangement uses TRBV7-6 and TRBJ2-3; 14 bases agree with TRBD2. Germline V gene lookup returns CDR1 SGHVS and CDR2 FNYEAQ. The CDR3 length is 16 residues. V lost 3 bases to trimming and J lost 4 bases; unmatched junction nucleotides: 3.

This rearrangement joins TRBV28 to TRBJ2-3; D gene unclear. Germline values: CDR1 MDHEN, CDR2 SYDVKM. This CDR3 is built from 11 residues. V lost 5 bases to trimming and J lost 5 bases, with 5 bases between them. In DNA form, the CDR3 reads TGTGCCAGCAGTGTCCGAGATACGCAGTATTTT. Translating it yields CASSVRDTQYF.

The rearrangement uses TRBV25-1 and TRBJ1-1, with no clear D. CDR1 and CDR2 from the germline V gene are MGHDK and SYGVNS. With 6 bases removed from V and 4 bases from J, the gap between germline ends came to 18 bases. The CDR3 sequence is 15 residues long. The CDR3 reads CASSDDVTPGTEAFF. In DNA form, the CDR3 reads TGTGCCAGCAGCGACGATGTGACCCCGGGCACTGAAGCTTTCTTT.

The V and J genes are TRBV11-3 and TRBJ2-6; perhaps TRBD1 as D (6 bases). Deletions cut 5 bases from V and 1 base from J, with 12 bases between. There are 16 residues in the CDR3. Germline assignment: CDR1 SGHNT and CDR2 YENEEA. In DNA form, the CDR3 reads TGTGCCAGCAGCCCACCCACAGGGTCTGGGGCCAACGTCCTGACTTTC. It translates to CASSPPTGSGANVLTF.

The chain couples TRBV6-5 to TRBJ2-2; unclear D gene. CDR1 and CDR2 from the germline V gene are MNHEY and SVGAGI. The CDR3 extends over 12 amino acids. Trimming took 7 bases from V and 1 from J, leaving 4 bases between them. As DNA, the CDR3 is TGTGCCAGCACCCGGAACACCGGGGAGCTGTTTTTT. This translates into CASTRNTGELFF.

This chain uses TRBV5-1 with TRBJ2-3; D is possibly TRBD1 (6 bases). V lost 1 base to trimming and J lost 3 bases, with 9 bases between them. Germline CDR1 SGHRS, CDR2 YFSETQ. The CDR3 spans 14 residues. The CDR3 reads CASSLNRDTDTQYF. As DNA, the CDR3 is TGCGCCAGCAGCTTGAACAGGGATACAGATACGCAGTATTTT. The entire variable domain, with the rest obtained from reference TRBV5-1 and TRBJ2-3, is as follows: KAGVTQTPRYLIKTRGQQVTLSCSPISGHRSVSWYQQTPGQGLQFLFEYFSETQRNKGNFPGRFSGRQFSNSRSEMNVSTLELGDSALYLCASSLNRDTDTQYFGPGTRLTVL.